This TCR beta chain was documented in a study of blood T cell repertoires in COVID-19 (dated by TCRdb to between 2020 and 2021). General notes on the study: Collaborator samples came from the United States, Italy and Spain and covered acute and convalescent phases of COVID-19. The repertoires were released in a freely available public database meant as a resource for research on the immune response to SARS-CoV-2. The samples were drawn from two sources: the first 160 participants of the ongoing ImmuneRACE study, and 1,200 or so subjects contributed by 6 global collaborators. The dataset comprised deeply sampled blood TCRbeta repertoires from subjects exposed to, actively infected with, or recovered from COVID-19. Where available, HLA class I and class II types were obtained from metadata supplied by the sample provider rather than from assay-based typing. The material from the prospective study consisted of cDNA or gDNA derived from T cells, B-cell-depleted T cells, or PBMCs. Nearly every sample came with metadata listing a de-identified subject ID, COVID-19 status, age in years and sex. Broader findings and caveats from the paper: The quantity of clinical and demographic metadata differed by source and by participant and was supplied without curation.

Its CDR3 holds 13 amino acids, cysteine through phenylalanine. Only the CDR3 DNA stays, 39 bases, in frame from base 1. CDR1 MNHEY and CDR2 SVGAGI are derived from the germline V gene. V sheds 7 bases and J sheds 2 bases, leaving 11 bases between their ends. Concerning this clone: Its antigen specificity is not known. Qualities for individual bases were not recorded, and no much larger clone is one base off.

In Seattle, one collaborating source enrolled patients while the infection was active and tracked those patients longitudinally over the course of disease. The collaborating institutions used their own protocols to collect whole blood in K2EDTA tubes. For TCRbeta analysis, collaborators shipped samples as frozen whole blood, isolated PBMCs, or DNA extracted from either of those sample types. TCRbeta CDR3 regions were amplified from genomic DNA using the immunoSEQ Assay, a bias-controlled multiplex PCR. The source study handled its data this way. The number of nucleated cells in each sample was estimated by amplification of reference gene primers within the assay. To quantify the absolute abundance of each unique TCRbeta CDR3 rearrangement, sequence reads were collapsed and filtered. Productive Simpson clonality was computed per sample as the square root of Simpson's diversity index over productive rearrangements. TCRdb took over this immuneACCESS table, retaining in-frame rearrangements with V and J assigned. Such tables are incomplete; in checked studies, under half of the missing clones stem from an unresolved V gene, and the remainder is unexplained. V, J and clone size are taken as reported in that table, and D and trimming were inferred from the DNA itself. Counted in this sample were hundreds of thousands of clones; about 89% of them appeared once. In total, the top ten clones hold under 4% of the sample.

The sequenced sample was peripheral blood. The clonotype comes from a young woman with COVID-19, enrolled during active disease. The chain is made from TRBV6-5 and TRBJ1-2; the D gene identity is not certain. The DNA reads as follows: TGTGCCAGCACCGCGGGAGAAAACTATGGCTACACCTTC. Protein translation: CASTAGENYGYTF.